This TCR beta chain stems from a study of T cells after yellow fever vaccination. Overall study findings and caveats: The booster saw the reappearance of most primary-vaccination clones (around 96% CD4, 88% CD8).

V lost 3 bases to trimming and J lost 0 bases; unmatched junction nucleotides: 5. The CDR3 has 16 residues. Germline V gene lookup returns CDR1 ENHRY and CDR2 SYGVKD. A remark on this clonotype: The antigen is undetermined.

Synthesis of TCR cDNA relied on 5'RACE template switching, which attached a universal primer site and UMIs. TCRdb re-called the 5' RACE reads with MiXCR, one entry per CDR3 protein. Counted here are about 320,000 distinct CDR3 sequences, around 6.8% occurring once; the ten biggest clones make up 15% to 20%. The sequenced sample was PBMCs, obtained approximately 47 days after the first yellow fever vaccination. The source of this sequence is a man aged 18 to 30 who received the YFV17D yellow fever vaccine. The chain links TRBV10-3 to TRBJ2-7, with 10 positions matching TRBD1. CDR3 amino acids: CAISEPGQGTSYEQYF. The CDR3 DNA is TGTGCCATCAGTGAACCGGGACAGGGGACCTCCTACGAGCAGTACTTC.